This T cell receptor beta chain was found in a study of T cells in Graves' hyperthyroidism and ophthalmopathy. V lost 3 bases to trimming and J lost 4 bases, with 12 bases between them. The CDR3 runs 15 residues. Germline loops: CDR1 LGHNA, CDR2 YSLEER. TCR beta CDR3 sequences were amplified from RNA transcripts. Carried out on the TCR CDR3, a first-round RT-PCR used the HTBI primer set. TCRdb independently ran MiXCR on the multiplex PCR reads; one entry per CDR3 protein. The sample holds 600,000 to 700,000 distinct CDR3 sequences, around 15% seen once. Disease lasting under 3 months, a NOSPECS grade of at least 4, and a Clinical Activity Score of at least 3 were features of the ophthalmopathy patients.

J is TRBJ2-2 and V is TRBV4-3; the D gene is possibly TRBD1 (6 bases). The sequenced sample consisted of blood. This TCR derives from a woman aged 40 to 49 with Graves' ophthalmopathy. The CDR3 spells CASSHSQGLTGELFF. CDR3 bases: TGCGCCAGCAGCCATTCACAGGGCCTCACCGGGGAGCTGTTTTTT.